This entry is about one T cell receptor (beta chain). The sample belongs to a study of blood T cell repertoires in COVID-19. The CDR3 length is 15 residues. V dropped 1 base and J dropped 6 bases, with 12 bases sitting between them. Per germline, CDR1 LGHDT and CDR2 YNNKEL (reference sequence). Some clones are missing from TCRdb's copy, which holds only in-frame ones; the method was immunoSEQ multiplex PCR. The table shows some 180,000 clones, with roughly 80% occurring only once. Sequenced material: peripheral blood. This receptor was taken from a middle-aged woman with COVID-19, enrolled during active disease. The V call is TRBV3-1 (or the pseudogene TRBV3-2), the J call TRBJ2-2, with D unclear. CDR3 sequence: CASSQGRSFAGELFF. The DNA of the CDR3 is TGTGCCAGCAGCCAAGGCAGGTCCTTCGCCGGGGAGCTGTTTTTT.